This T cell receptor beta chain was recorded in a study of cytomegalovirus exposure and HLA in healthy donors. The study, taken as a whole, reports: It was reportedly the case that the classifier diagnosed cytomegalovirus status with high specificity and sensitivity. The study carried out a later analysis of TCR beta sequences. It associated about 15,000 of them with specific HLA alleles at a false discovery rate of 0.05. Most TCR beta V segments were productive about 90% or about 30% of the time in an earlier analysis.

While unrecorded immune exposures were likely, the donors were nominally healthy when sampled. The CDR3 is 13 residues long. Per the germline V gene, CDR1 is LNHDA and CDR2 is SQIVND (reference sequence). V was clipped by 5 bases and J by 9 bases; unmatched bases: 4. As concerns this clone: Its cognate antigen is unknown.

It was with 60 Vbeta and 13 Jbeta primers that the PCR ran. TCRdb's table, derived via immunoSEQ multiplex PCR, lists solely in-frame clones and lacks some. This table holds fewer than 100,000 clones, around four fifths found once. The genes are TRBV19 and TRBJ2-4, with 10 bases matching TRBD1. The material sequenced was PBMCs. This TCR was sampled from a man in his forties or fifties in good health and CMV-seropositive. Written as DNA, the CDR3 is TGTGCCAGTAGTGTGGACAGGGGGGGCATTCAGTACTTC. As protein: CASSVDRGGIQYF.